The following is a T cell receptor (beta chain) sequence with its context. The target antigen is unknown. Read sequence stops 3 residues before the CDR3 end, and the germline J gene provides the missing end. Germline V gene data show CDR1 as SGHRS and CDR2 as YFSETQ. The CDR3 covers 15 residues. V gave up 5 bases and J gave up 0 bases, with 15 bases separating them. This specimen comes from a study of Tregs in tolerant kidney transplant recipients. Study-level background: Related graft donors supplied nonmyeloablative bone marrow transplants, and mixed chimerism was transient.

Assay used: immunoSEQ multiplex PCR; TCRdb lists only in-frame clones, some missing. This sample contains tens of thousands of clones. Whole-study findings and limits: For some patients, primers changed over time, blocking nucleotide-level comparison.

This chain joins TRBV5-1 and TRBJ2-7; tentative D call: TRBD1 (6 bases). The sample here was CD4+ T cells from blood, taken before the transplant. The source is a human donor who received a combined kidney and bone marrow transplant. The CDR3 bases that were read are TGCGCCAGCAGTTCGGACAGCCACACCTCCTACGAG. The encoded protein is CASSSDSHTSYE. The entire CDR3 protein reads CASSSDSHTSYEQYF.